The 13 T cell receptor beta chains below come from one sample, sequenced in a study of blood T cell repertoires in COVID-19. Sequencing used immunoSEQ multiplex PCR; TCRdb keeps in-frame clones, though not all of them. The table lists tens of thousands of clones, roughly nine tenths of them singletons. Sequencing used peripheral blood. The receptor set was obtained from a man at least 80 years old with acute or convalescent COVID-19.

This sequence joins TRBV29-1 and TRBJ1-1, with 7 bases lining up with TRBD1. Germline loops: CDR1 SQVTM, CDR2 ANQGSEA. The junction had 7 bases not matched to a gene; V was cut back by 8 bases and J by 4 bases. This CDR3 is built from 12 residues. CDR3: CSMTTGSTEAFF. The CDR3 bases are TGCAGCATGACGACAGGGTCCACTGAAGCTTTCTTT.

The CDR3 loop reads CASSLVFGTGNYGYTF. The DNA for the CDR3 is TGCGCCAGCAGCTTGGTATTCGGGACAGGCAATTATGGCTACACCTTC. The chain combines TRBV5-1 with TRBJ1-2, with 8 bases lining up with TRBD1. Trimming at V came to 0 bases and at J to 5 bases, leaving 9 bases not matched to a gene. There are 16 residues in the CDR3. Germline CDR1 reads SGHRS; CDR2 reads YFSETQ.

This chain joins TRBV19 and TRBJ2-7; a possible D gene is TRBD1 (5 bases). The germline V gene encodes CDR1 LNHDA and CDR2 SQIVND (reference sequence). Trimming took off 8 bases at V and 0 bases at J, with 11 bases between the two ends. The CDR3 covers 13 residues. As DNA, the CDR3 is TGTGCCAGTGGCTTAAGGGGCTCCTACGAGCAGTACTTC. Its translation: CASGLRGSYEQYF.

The rearrangement joins TRBV4-2 to TRBJ2-3; 10 bases fit TRBD2. The germline V gene has CDR1 LGHNA and CDR2 YNFKEQ. The V segment lost 3 bases and the J segment 3 bases; nucleotides outside the gene matches: 6. CDR3 length: 16 residues. This chain's CDR3 is CASSQVAGGRTDTQYF. In DNA, the CDR3 is TGTGCCAGCAGCCAGGTAGCGGGGGGCAGGACAGATACGCAGTATTTT.

This chain uses TRBV10-3 with TRBJ1-3; no firm D call. This CDR3 is 15 amino acids long. V shed 0 bases and J shed 1 base, with 7 bases lying between them. CDR1 is ENHRY, CDR2 SYGVKD, per germline. The CDR3 DNA reads TGTGCCATCAGTGAGTCAACTCCATCTGGAAACACCATATATTTT. Encoded protein: CAISESTPSGNTIYF.

The chain has TRBV4-2 and TRBJ2-5; TRBD2 matches at 13 bases. The germline gives CDR1 LGHNA, CDR2 YNFKEQ. There are 16 residues in the CDR3. Germline trimming cut 3 bases from V and 4 bases from J; bases unmatched to any gene: 5. The CDR3 sequence: CASSQRLAGGGETQYF. The CDR3 region has the DNA TGTGCCAGCAGCCAGAGACTAGCGGGGGGCGGAGAGACCCAGTACTTC.

The J gene is TRBJ1-5, the V gene TRBV28, with 7 bases lining up with TRBD1. J lost 3 bases, V lost 0 bases, and 2 bases had no gene match. This CDR3 comprises 15 residues. Germline V CDR1 and CDR2: MDHEN, SYDVKM. This chain's CDR3 is CASSLWGQFNQPQHF. CDR3 nucleotide sequence: TGTGCCAGCAGTTTATGGGGACAGTTCAATCAGCCCCAGCATTTT.

The genes are TRBV25-1 and TRBJ1-4, with a tentative D call TRBD1 (6 bases). V was trimmed by 8 bases and J by 8 bases, leaving 18 bases between them. The CDR3 loop spans 14 amino acids. Germline assignment: CDR1 MGHDK and CDR2 SYGVNS. CDR3 protein: CASVREGRGEKLFF. The DNA of the CDR3 is TGTGCCAGCGTACGGGAGGGGAGGGGGGAAAAACTGTTTTTT. Full variable domain (missing parts from reference TRBV25-1 and TRBJ1-4): EADIYQTPRYLVIGTGKKITLECSQTMGHDKMYWYQQDPGMELHLIHYSYGVNSTEKGDLSSESTVSRIRTEHFPLTLESARPSHTSQYLCASVREGRGEKLFFGSGTQLSVL.

The chain joins TRBV10-1 to TRBJ2-2; 8 bases align to TRBD1. This CDR3 comprises 15 residues. V was pared by 6 bases and J by 0 bases, with 3 bases of the junction left unmatched. CDR1 and CDR2 from the germline V gene are WNHNN and SYGVQD (reference sequence). The chain's CDR3 is CASSDRGANTGELFF. In DNA, the CDR3 is TGCGCCAGCAGCGACAGGGGAGCGAACACCGGGGAGCTGTTTTTT.

This chain joins TRBV18 and TRBJ1-6; D perhaps matches TRBD1 (6 bases). Trimming left V 3 bases short and J 2 bases short, with 8 bases between. This CDR3 has 15 amino acids. In germline, CDR1 is KGHSH, CDR2 LQKENI. The CDR3, as DNA: TGTGCCAGCTCACCGACAGGTACCTATAATTCACCCCTCCACTTT. Residues: CASSPTGTYNSPLHF.

The chain joins TRBV3-1 (or the pseudogene TRBV3-2) to TRBJ2-3, with 10 bases matching TRBD2. V lost 8 bases to trimming and J lost 11 bases; unmatched junction nucleotides: 13. Germline V gene lookup returns CDR1 LGHDT and CDR2 YNNKEL (reference sequence). This CDR3 has 14 residues. The CDR3 nucleotides are TGTGCCAGCCGCCCAGCGGGGGGGGACCACAGGCAGTATTTT. As protein: CASRPAGGDHRQYF.

The V call is TRBV5-1, the J call TRBJ1-1; 7 bases are shared with TRBD1. V shed 4 bases and J 5 bases; nucleotides not matched to a gene: 8. This CDR3 is 14 amino acids long. Germline V CDR1 and CDR2: SGHRS, YFSETQ. DNA of the CDR3: TGCGCCAGCAGCACCCAGACAGGGTTGACTGAAGCTTTCTTT. Encoded protein: CASSTQTGLTEAFF.

This chain connects TRBV5-1 to TRBJ2-5; D gene uncertain. Germline CDR1 and CDR2: SGHRS and YFSETQ. The CDR3 is 12 amino acids. The ends were cut back, 2 bases at V and 5 bases at J, with 7 bases in the middle. CDR3 loop: CASSFGFETQYF. As DNA, the CDR3 is TGCGCCAGCAGCTTCGGTTTCGAGACCCAGTACTTC.